The 26 T cell receptor beta chains below were found in one sample sequenced in a study of blood T cell repertoires in COVID-19. Sequenced by immunoSEQ multiplex PCR; TCRdb stores in-frame clones only, minus some. The sample lists 130,000 to 150,000 clones, over 75% occurring once. Sequencing was performed on PBMCs or T cells enriched from blood (not recorded which). The receptor source for this set is a woman aged 25 to 39 with acute COVID-19.

The V call is TRBV5-1, the J call TRBJ1-1, with D perhaps matching TRBD1 (6 bases). CDR1 SGHRS and CDR2 YFSETQ come from the germline V gene. This CDR3 has 13 amino acids. V was cut by 5 bases and J by 4 bases, with 12 bases left in between. CDR3 nucleotide sequence: TGCGCCAGCAGTTCAGGGGATGTCACTGAAGCTTTCTTT. It translates to CASSSGDVTEAFF.

V gene TRBV12-5 combines with J gene TRBJ1-1; D might be TRBD1 (5 bases). From germline, CDR1 is LGHNT and CDR2 FRNRAP. CDR3 length: 14 residues. Trimming left V 2 bases short and J 4 bases short, with 11 bases between. The chain's CDR3 is CASGLSGSGTEAFF. CDR3 in DNA: TGTGCTAGTGGTTTGTCAGGGTCGGGCACTGAAGCTTTCTTT.

In its sample, this clone was seen a few times. This chain links TRBV10-3 with TRBJ2-3; 13 positions agree with TRBD2. The CDR3 is made up of 17 amino acids. V lost 3 bases and J lost 2; bases outside the gene matches: 5. CDR1 and CDR2 (germline): ENHRY, SYGVKD. CDR3 coding DNA: TGTGCCATCAGTGACTGGGGGACTAGCGGGAACACAGATACGCAGTATTTT. It translates to CAISDWGTSGNTDTQYF.

The chain has TRBV28 and TRBJ1-6; no definite D call. The germline gives CDR1 MDHEN, CDR2 SYDVKM. CDR3 size: 14 residues. Trimming stripped 9 bases from V and 8 bases from J, with 17 bases between. This CDR3 is CASAPTRVYSPLHF. CDR3 in DNA: TGTGCCAGTGCTCCCACCCGGGTTTATTCACCCCTCCACTTT.

The table lists this clone with a count of one. The genes are TRBV29-1 and TRBJ1-5; 10 nucleotides agree with TRBD1. The length of the CDR3 is 13 residues. Trimming cost V 6 bases and J 3 bases; bases outside gene matches: 2. The germline V gene has CDR1 SQVTM and CDR2 ANQGSEA. CDR3 sequence reads: CSVGTGVNQPQHF. CDR3 coding DNA: TGCAGCGTCGGGACAGGGGTCAATCAGCCCCAGCATTTT.

The CDR3: CASSSLGQGKKLFF. As DNA, the CDR3 is TGTGCCAGCAGTTCCTTGGGACAGGGAAAAAAACTGTTTTTT. The rearrangement links TRBV27 to TRBJ1-4; 9 nucleotides line up with TRBD1. This CDR3 region has 14 residues. Per the germline V gene, CDR1 is MNHEY and CDR2 is SMNVEV (reference sequence). The junction had 6 bases not matched to a gene; V was cut back by 4 bases and J by 9 bases.

The chain is built from TRBV9 and TRBJ2-1, with 8 positions matching TRBD2. The CDR3 length is 15 residues. Germline V gives CDR1 SGDLS, CDR2 YYNGEE. V gave up 2 bases and J gave up 6 bases; unmatched junction bases: 7. CDR3 loop: CASSVLLAGVNEQFF. In DNA form, the CDR3 reads TGTGCCAGCAGCGTCCTTCTAGCGGGCGTCAATGAGCAGTTCTTC.

V is TRBV5-6 and J is TRBJ2-4; 9 bases match TRBD1. This CDR3 is built from 15 residues. Germline CDR1 reads SGHDT; CDR2 reads YYEEEE. After removal of 3 bases from V and 1 base from J, the junction contained 2 bases not matched to a gene. CDR3 sequence (DNA): TGTGCCAGCAGCTCAGACAGGGGGGCCAAAAACATTCAGTACTTC. It specifies CASSSDRGAKNIQYF. Full variable domain (missing parts from reference TRBV5-6 and TRBJ2-4): DAGVTQSPTHLIKTRGQQVTLRCSPKSGHDTVSWYQQALGQGPQFIFQYYEEEERQRGNFPDRFSGHQFPNYSSELNVNALLLGDSALYLCASSSDRGAKNIQYFGAGTRLSVL.

V usage is TRBV30 and J usage is TRBJ2-5; TRBD1 matches at 7 bases. This CDR3 region has 14 residues. The germline V gene has CDR1 GTSNPN and CDR2 SVGIG (reference sequence). V dropped 3 bases and J dropped 1; count of bases not matched to a gene: 5. The CDR3 is CAWRTGASQETQYF. The CDR3 bases are TGTGCCTGGAGAACAGGGGCCTCCCAAGAGACCCAGTACTTC.

The chain recombines TRBV6-5 with TRBJ2-7; 8 bases fit TRBD2. V lost 4 bases to trimming and J lost 6 bases; unmatched junction nucleotides: 11. Germline V gene lookup returns CDR1 MNHEY and CDR2 SVGAGI. The CDR3 runs to 15 residues. DNA for the CDR3: TGTGCCAGCAGTTTGGCAAGCGGGAGTGCTGGCGAGCAGTACTTC. Translation gives CASSLASGSAGEQYF.

In this sample, this clone turned up a few times. The CDR3 loop reads CASSQVIMQGIGYTF. The CDR3 DNA follows: TGCGCCAGCAGCCAAGTTATTATGCAGGGTATCGGCTACACCTTC. This rearrangement joins TRBV4-3 to TRBJ1-2; D is possibly TRBD1 (5 bases). The germline CDR1 and CDR2 sequences are LGHNA and YSLEER. The CDR3 has 15 residues. Trimming left V 1 base short and J 8 bases short, with 17 bases between.

The V and J genes are TRBV15 and TRBJ1-4; D is perhaps TRBD1 (6 bases). Germline CDR1 LNHNV, CDR2 YYDKDF (reference sequence). The length of the CDR3 is 15 residues. V was clipped by 4 bases and J by 8 bases, with 17 bases between them. The DNA of the CDR3 is TGTGCCACCAGCAAACAGGGAATGTCGAAAGAAAAACTGTTTTTT. Translating gives CATSKQGMSKEKLFF. The entire variable domain, with the rest obtained from reference TRBV15 and TRBJ1-4, is as follows: DAMVIQNPRYQVTQFGKPVTLSCSQTLNHNVMYWYQQKSSQAPKLLFHYYDKDFNNEADTPDNFQSRRPNTSFCFLDIRSPGLGDTAMYLCATSKQGMSKEKLFFGSGTQLSVL.

The chain uses TRBV5-5 and TRBJ2-7, with 10 bases that match TRBD2. The germline V gene has CDR1 SGHKS and CDR2 YYEKEE (reference sequence). Trimming at V came to 0 bases and at J to 3 bases, leaving 3 bases not matched to a gene. The CDR3 loop spans 15 amino acids. The CDR3 nucleotides read TGTGCCAGCAGCTTGGGTCTAGCGGGAGTCTACGAGCAGTACTTC. Translated, it gives CASSLGLAGVYEQYF.

This sequence joins TRBV28 and TRBJ2-1, with D perhaps TRBD1 (5 bases). The CDR3 is 17 amino acids. Germline-derived CDR1 and CDR2 are MDHEN and SYDVKM. The V gene lost 5 bases and the J gene lost 2 bases, with 19 bases spanning the gap. CDR3 region: CASSGRTRPLTYNEQFF. The CDR3 DNA reads TGTGCCAGCAGTGGAAGGACAAGGCCGCTTACCTACAATGAGCAGTTCTTC.

The chain combines TRBV3-1 (or the pseudogene TRBV3-2) with TRBJ2-7; tentatively, D is TRBD2 (5 bases). CDR1 and CDR2 from the germline V gene are LGHDT and YNNKEL (reference sequence). This CDR3 spans 15 amino acids. Trimming pared 3 bases from V and 2 bases from J, leaving 14 bases between. As DNA, the CDR3 is TGTGCCAGCAGCCAGGCCTTGCGACTAACCTACGAGCAGTACTTC. This codes for CASSQALRLTYEQYF.

The chain combines TRBV19 with TRBJ2-1; TRBD2 matches at 10 bases. V was pared by 4 bases and J by 3 bases, with 3 bases of the junction left unmatched. The germline V gene has CDR1 LNHDA and CDR2 SQIVND (reference sequence). CDR3 length equals 15 residues. The CDR3 sequence: CASSTAGGDYNEQFF. The CDR3 bases are TGTGCCAGTAGTACAGCGGGAGGGGACTACAATGAGCAGTTCTTC.

This clone was recorded only once. V gene TRBV18 combines with J gene TRBJ1-4; 10 nucleotides align to TRBD1. The germline V gene encodes CDR1 KGHSH and CDR2 LQKENI. The CDR3 extends over 17 amino acids. With 0 bases clipped from V and 3 bases from J, the junction kept 4 bases outside the gene matches. DNA for the CDR3: TGTGCCAGCTCACCACCGACAGGGGGCACGGCTAATGAAAAACTGTTTTTT. It specifies CASSPPTGGTANEKLFF.

This clone was detected once. The chain links TRBV4-3 to TRBJ2-7; D might be TRBD2 (5 bases). Germline-derived CDR1 and CDR2 are LGHNA and YSLEER. The CDR3 length is 15 residues. The V end lost 0 bases, the J end lost 3 bases, and 12 bases lay between the germline ends. The CDR3 DNA is TGCGCCAGCAGCCAAGATCGAGCCGGACTCTACGAGCAGTACTTC. Protein: CASSQDRAGLYEQYF.

The chain couples TRBV18 to TRBJ1-1, with 9 bases that match TRBD1. V dropped 3 bases and J dropped 4; count of bases not matched to a gene: 3. CDR1 and CDR2 from the germline V gene are KGHSH and LQKENI. There are 14 residues in the CDR3. This chain's CDR3 is CASSPQTGGTEAFF. The CDR3 DNA reads as TGTGCCAGCTCACCCCAGACAGGGGGCACTGAAGCTTTCTTT.

This chain uses TRBV5-6 with TRBJ2-7; the D is unclear. Trimming took 4 bases from V and 4 from J, leaving 9 bases between them. The germline CDR1 and CDR2 sequences are SGHDT and YYEEEE. This CDR3 spans 12 amino acids. CDR3 DNA sequence: TGTGCCAGCAGCCACAGTCCTTACGAGCAGTACTTC. This encodes CASSHSPYEQYF.

The DNA for the CDR3 is TGCGCCAGCACCCGCACACGACCCGGACAGGGGTGCGGAACTGAAGCTTTCTTT. Its translation: CASTRTRPGQGCGTEAFF. V and J are TRBV10-1 and TRBJ1-1, with TRBD1 matching over 9 bases. Germline V CDR1 and CDR2: WNHNN, SYGVQD (reference sequence). The CDR3 spans 18 residues. The ends lost 7 bases at V and 5 bases at J; junction bases unmatched: 20.

This rearrangement joins TRBV6-5 to TRBJ1-2; 9 bases line up with TRBD1. The V segment lost 6 bases and the J segment 4 bases; nucleotides outside the gene matches: 6. This CDR3 spans 14 amino acids. CDR1 MNHEY and CDR2 SVGAGI come from the germline V gene. The CDR3 spells CASRKTGGVYGYTF. The DNA of the CDR3 is TGTGCCAGCAGAAAGACAGGGGGAGTCTATGGCTACACCTTC.

This chain connects TRBV18 to TRBJ1-3; D perhaps matches TRBD1 (6 bases). The CDR3 sequence is 16 residues long. In germline, CDR1 is KGHSH, CDR2 LQKENI. Trimming removed 3 bases at V and 0 bases at J, with 12 bases between. CDR3 in amino acids: CASSPPGQFSGNTIYF. DNA of the CDR3: TGTGCCAGCTCACCCCCCGGACAGTTCTCTGGAAACACCATATATTTT.

This chain joins TRBV7-9 and TRBJ2-5; D perhaps matches TRBD1 (6 bases). Germline V gives CDR1 SEHNR, CDR2 FQNEAQ (reference sequence). The CDR3 extends over 13 amino acids. Trimming removed 1 base from V and 5 bases from J, with 8 bases in between. The DNA of the CDR3 is TGTGCCAGCAGCTTAGTTCAGGGGGAGACCCAGTACTTC. Protein: CASSLVQGETQYF. Drawing the rest from reference TRBV7-9 and TRBJ2-5, the complete variable domain is DTGVSQNPRHKITKRGQNVTFRCDPISEHNRLYWYRQTLGQGPEFLTYFQNEAQLEKSRLLSDRFSAERPKGSFSTLEIQRTEQGDSAMYLCASSLVQGETQYFGPGTRLLVL.

V gene TRBV6-5 combines with J gene TRBJ2-7; 7 bases align to TRBD2. The CDR3 spans 14 residues. Germline values: CDR1 MNHEY, CDR2 SVGAGI. The trim removed 7 bases at V and 2 bases at J, leaving 8 bases unmatched. This CDR3 reads CASTGLPTTYEQYF. For the CDR3, the DNA is TGTGCCAGCACGGGACTACCGACTACCTACGAGCAGTACTTC.

The chain joins TRBV25-1 to TRBJ2-1, with 8 bases fitting TRBD1. The CDR3 spans 18 residues. The germline V gene encodes CDR1 MGHDK and CDR2 SYGVNS. V lost 2 bases, J lost 9 bases, and 18 bases stayed unmatched. The CDR3 reads CASSELHGDRQGAGEQFF. CDR3 nucleotide sequence: TGTGCCAGCAGTGAACTTCACGGCGACCGGCAGGGGGCAGGTGAGCAGTTCTTC. Full variable domain (missing parts from reference TRBV25-1 and TRBJ2-1): EADIYQTPRYLVIGTGKKITLECSQTMGHDKMYWYQQDPGMELHLIHYSYGVNSTEKGDLSSESTVSRIRTEHFPLTLESARPSHTSQYLCASSELHGDRQGAGEQFFGPGTRLTVL.